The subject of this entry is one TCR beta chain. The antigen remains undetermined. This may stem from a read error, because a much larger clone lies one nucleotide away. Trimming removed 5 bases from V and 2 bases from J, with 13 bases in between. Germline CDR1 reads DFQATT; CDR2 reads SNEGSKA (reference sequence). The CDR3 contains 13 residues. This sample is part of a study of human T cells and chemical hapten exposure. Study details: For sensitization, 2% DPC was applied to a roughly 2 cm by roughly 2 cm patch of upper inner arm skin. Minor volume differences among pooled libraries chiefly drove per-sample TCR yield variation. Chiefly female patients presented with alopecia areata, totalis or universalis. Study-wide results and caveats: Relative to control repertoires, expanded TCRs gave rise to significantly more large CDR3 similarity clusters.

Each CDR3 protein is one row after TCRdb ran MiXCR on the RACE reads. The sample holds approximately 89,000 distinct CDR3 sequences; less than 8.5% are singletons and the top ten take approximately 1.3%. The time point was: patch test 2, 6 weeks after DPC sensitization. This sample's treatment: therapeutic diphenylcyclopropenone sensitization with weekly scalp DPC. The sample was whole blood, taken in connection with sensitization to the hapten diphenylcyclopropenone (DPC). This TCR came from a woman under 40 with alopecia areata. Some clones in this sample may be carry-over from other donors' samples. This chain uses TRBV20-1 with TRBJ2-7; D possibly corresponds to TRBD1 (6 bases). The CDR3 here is CSARQDTTYEQYF. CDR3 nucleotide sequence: TGCAGTGCTCGACAGGATACCACCTACGAGCAGTACTTC.